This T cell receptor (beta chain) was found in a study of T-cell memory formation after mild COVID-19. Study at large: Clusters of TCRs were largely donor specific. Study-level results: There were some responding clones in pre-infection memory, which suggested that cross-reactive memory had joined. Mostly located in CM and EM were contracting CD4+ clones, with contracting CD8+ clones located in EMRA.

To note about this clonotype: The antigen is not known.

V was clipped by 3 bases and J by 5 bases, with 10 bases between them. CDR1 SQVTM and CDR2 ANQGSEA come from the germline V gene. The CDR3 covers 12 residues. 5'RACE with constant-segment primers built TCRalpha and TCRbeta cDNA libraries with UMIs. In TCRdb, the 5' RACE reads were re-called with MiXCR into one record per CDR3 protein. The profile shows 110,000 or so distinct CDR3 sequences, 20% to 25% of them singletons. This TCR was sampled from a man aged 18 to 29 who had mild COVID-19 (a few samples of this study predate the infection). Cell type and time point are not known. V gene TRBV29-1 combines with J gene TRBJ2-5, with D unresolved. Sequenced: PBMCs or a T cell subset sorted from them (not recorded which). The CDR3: CSVDVVGETQYF. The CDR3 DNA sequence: TGCAGCGTTGACGTGGTGGGGGAGACCCAGTACTTC.